The rows below give T cell receptor beta chains drawn from one sample of a study of Ad26.COV2.S vaccination and SARS-CoV-2 variants. Some clones are missing from TCRdb's copy, which holds only in-frame ones; the method was immunoSEQ multiplex PCR. The sample includes some 340,000 clones, 70% to 90% of them seen just once. The starting material was peripheral blood, obtained in a trial of Ad26.COV2.S vaccine versus placebo. The receptors derive from a person aged 18-65 years who received the Ad26.COV2.S COVID-19 vaccine or a placebo. The CDR3 runs from the conserved cysteine through the conserved F or W. Fields, in order: V gene, D gene, clone size, J gene, CDR3 protein, CDR3 DNA. The D gene is left open where the match is weak. Rows may omit the clone size; those that give it use once, few, many or a size class.

TRBV11-3	NA	NA	TRBJ2-7	CASSIRRGSSYEQYF	TGTGCCAGCAGCATCCGTCGGGGGAGCTCCTACGAGCAGTACTTC
TRBV5-6	NA	NA	TRBJ1-1	CASSLKDTEAFF	TGTGCCAGCAGCTTGAAGGACACTGAAGCTTTCTTT
TRBV10-3	TRBD1	NA	TRBJ1-3	CANRDSGNTIYF	TGTGCCAACCGGGACAGTGGAAACACCATATATTTT
TRBV19	NA	NA	TRBJ2-7	CASSIRGSGYEQYF	TGTGCCAGTAGTATCCGGGGGTCGGGATACGAGCAGTACTTC
TRBV6-5	TRBD1	NA	TRBJ1-2	CASSYVRTGGNGYTF	TGTGCCAGCAGTTACGTTCGGACAGGGGGGAATGGCTACACCTTC
TRBV5-1	TRBD1	NA	TRBJ1-2	CASRQQGANYGYTF	TGCGCCAGCAGACAGCAGGGGGCTAACTATGGCTACACCTTC
TRBV18	NA	once	TRBJ2-5	CASSPFSRGAGETQYF	TGTGCCAGCTCACCCTTTTCAAGGGGGGCCGGAGAGACCCAGTACTTC
TRBV27	TRBD1	NA	TRBJ1-1	CASSPWTGSNTEAFF	TGTGCCAGCAGTCCATGGACAGGATCGAACACTGAAGCTTTCTTT
TRBV4-1	NA	NA	TRBJ1-1	CASSPSIQPEAFF	TGCGCCAGCAGCCCAAGTATACAGCCTGAAGCTTTCTTT
TRBV9	NA	NA	TRBJ2-5	CASSPPHGRDRGQETQYF	TGTGCCAGCAGCCCCCCCCACGGGAGGGACAGAGGACAAGAGACCCAGTACTTC
TRBV4-1	TRBD2	once	TRBJ2-1	CASSQASGNEQFF	TGCGCCAGCAGCCAAGCTAGCGGCAATGAGCAGTTCTTC